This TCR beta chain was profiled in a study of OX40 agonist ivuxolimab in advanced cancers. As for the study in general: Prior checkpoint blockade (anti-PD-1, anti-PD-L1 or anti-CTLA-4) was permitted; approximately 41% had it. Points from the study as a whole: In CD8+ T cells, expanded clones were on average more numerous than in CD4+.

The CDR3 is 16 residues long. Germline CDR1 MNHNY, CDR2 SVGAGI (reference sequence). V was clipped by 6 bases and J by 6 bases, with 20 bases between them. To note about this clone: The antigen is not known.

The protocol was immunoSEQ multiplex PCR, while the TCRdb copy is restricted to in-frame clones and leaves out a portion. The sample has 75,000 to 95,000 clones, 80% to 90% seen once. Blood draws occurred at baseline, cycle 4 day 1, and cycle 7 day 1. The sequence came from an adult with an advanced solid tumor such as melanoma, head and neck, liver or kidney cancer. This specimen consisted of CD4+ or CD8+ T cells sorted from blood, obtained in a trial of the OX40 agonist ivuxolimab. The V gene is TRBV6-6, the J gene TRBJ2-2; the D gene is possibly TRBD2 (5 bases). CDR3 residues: CASSYIISGLAGELFF. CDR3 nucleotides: TGTGCCAGCAGCTACATAATATCGGGGTTGGCCGGGGAGCTGTTTTTT.